This T cell receptor beta chain appears in the sequencing data of a study of PD-L1 blockade in urothelial cancer. Assay: immunoSEQ multiplex PCR; the TCRdb copy retains only in-frame clones and omits some. Of around 93,000 clones listed, roughly 80% are singletons. Germline CDR1 and CDR2: LGHNA and YSLEER. The germline V and J ends were trimmed by 0 bases and 0 bases, with 14 bases remaining between them. The CDR3 runs 17 residues. The time point denotes: peripheral blood 6 weeks after treatment start. This chain connects TRBV4-3 to TRBJ1-2; TRBD1 is a possible D gene (5 bases). The starting material was PBMCs, obtained around atezolizumab (anti-PD-L1) treatment. The receptor comes from a man in his sixties or seventies with urothelial cancer. DNA for the CDR3: TGCGCCAGCAGCCAAGAAACAGGCGTTCGGCCTAACTATGGCTACACCTTC. Translating gives CASSQETGVRPNYGYTF.